This T cell receptor beta chain came from a study of blood T cells in healthy people across ages. Through a sample-barcoded 5' primer and a J-beta primer mix, a second PCR was run for about 7 to 12 cycles. TCRdb redid the calling of the 5' RACE reads with MiXCR, one entry per CDR3 protein. The top ten clones hold about 0.8% of a sample with more than 1,000,000 distinct CDR3 sequences, approximately 25% of them seen once. This CDR3 has 14 residues. The germline V gene encodes CDR1 SSHAT and CDR2 FNYEAQ (reference sequence). General study results and limits: Naive CD4+ cells and diversity were both higher in long-lived donors than in aged donors. The percentage of naive T cells correlated strongly with TCR beta diversity.

To note about this clonotype: Its cognate antigen is unknown. A junction boundary mismatches the germline segment, possibly from a read error.

These records were also assigned to another study, of T cells of mothers and their children. Per that study: Over 8 million TCR beta CDR3 reads were obtained from each mother, and about 3 million from each child. Persistent microchimeric T cell clones were not found at ~100 per million sensitivity.

The chain couples TRBV7-7 to TRBJ1-5, with a weak D call TRBD1 (6 bases). Sequencing was performed on blood. This TCR derives from a girl aged 2-9 years in good health. The CDR3 is CASRGTGFGQPQHF. The CDR3 DNA sequence: TGTGCTAGCAGAGGCACAGGGTTTGGTCAGCCCCAGCATTTT.